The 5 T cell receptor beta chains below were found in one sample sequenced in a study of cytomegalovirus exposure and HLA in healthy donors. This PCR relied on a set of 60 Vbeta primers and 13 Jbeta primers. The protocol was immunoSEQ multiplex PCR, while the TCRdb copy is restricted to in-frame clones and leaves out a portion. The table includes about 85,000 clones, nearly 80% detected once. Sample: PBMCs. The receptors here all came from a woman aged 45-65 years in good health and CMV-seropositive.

In DNA, the CDR3 is TGCGCCAGCAGCTTGCCGGGACAAGGTGGTAGCTCCTACGAGCAGTACTTC. The encoded protein is CASSLPGQGGSSYEQYF. The V call is TRBV5-1, the J call TRBJ2-7; D might be TRBD1 (6 bases). CDR1 is SGHRS and CDR2 is YFSETQ in the germline V gene. V shed 1 base and J shed 0 bases, with 17 bases lying between them. The CDR3 loop spans 17 amino acids. Looking up the rest from reference TRBV5-1 and TRBJ2-7 gives the full variable domain: KAGVTQTPRYLIKTRGQQVTLSCSPISGHRSVSWYQQTPGQGLQFLFEYFSETQRNKGNFPGRFSGRQFSNSRSEMNVSTLELGDSALYLCASSLPGQGGSSYEQYFGPGTRLTVT.

CDR3 DNA sequence: TGCAGCGTTGGACAGGGAACCTCTGCCGGAAACACCATATATTTT. Translating gives CSVGQGTSAGNTIYF. The chain carries TRBV29-1 and TRBJ1-3; TRBD1 aligns across 7 bases. The germline V gene encodes CDR1 SQVTM and CDR2 ANQGSEA. The length of the CDR3 is 15 residues. Losses at the gene ends were 4 bases for V and 4 bases for J; bases not matched to a gene: 10.

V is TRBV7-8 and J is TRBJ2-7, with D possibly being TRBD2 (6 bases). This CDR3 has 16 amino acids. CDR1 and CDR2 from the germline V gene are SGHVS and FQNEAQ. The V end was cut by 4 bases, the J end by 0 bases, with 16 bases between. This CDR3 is CASSWGSGELSYEQYV. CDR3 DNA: TGTGCCAGCAGCTGGGGGTCGGGGGAACTCTCCTACGAGCAGTACGTC.

CDR3 sequence reads: CASSAWDRPYEQYV. Written as DNA, the CDR3 is TGTGCCAGCAGCGCATGGGACAGACCCTACGAGCAGTACGTC. The chain has TRBV11-2 and TRBJ2-7, with 7 nucleotides matching TRBD1. This CDR3 has 14 amino acids. The germline CDR1 and CDR2 sequences are SGHAT and FQNNGV. Unmatched junction bases numbered 6, after V lost 5 bases and J lost 2 bases.

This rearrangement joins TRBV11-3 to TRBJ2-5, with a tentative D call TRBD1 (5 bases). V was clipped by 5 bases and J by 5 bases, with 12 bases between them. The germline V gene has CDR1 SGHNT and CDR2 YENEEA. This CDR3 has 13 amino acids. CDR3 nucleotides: TGTGCCAGCAGCCCAGGGATTGGGGAGACCCAGTACTTC. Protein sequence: CASSPGIGETQYF.